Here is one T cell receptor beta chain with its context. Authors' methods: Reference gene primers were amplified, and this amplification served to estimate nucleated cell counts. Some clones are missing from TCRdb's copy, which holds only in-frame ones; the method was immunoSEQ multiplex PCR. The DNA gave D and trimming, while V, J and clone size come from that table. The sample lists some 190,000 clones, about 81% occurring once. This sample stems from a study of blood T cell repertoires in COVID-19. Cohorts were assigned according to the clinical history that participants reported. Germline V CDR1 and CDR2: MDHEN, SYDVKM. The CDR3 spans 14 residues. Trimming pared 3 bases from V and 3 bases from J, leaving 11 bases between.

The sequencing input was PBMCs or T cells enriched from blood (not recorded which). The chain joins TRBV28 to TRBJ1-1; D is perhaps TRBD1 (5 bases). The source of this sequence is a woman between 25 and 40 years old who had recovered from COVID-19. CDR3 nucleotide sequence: TGTGCCAGCAGTTTCTCGGGGGGGGACACTGAAGCTTTCTTT. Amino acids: CASSFSGGDTEAFF.